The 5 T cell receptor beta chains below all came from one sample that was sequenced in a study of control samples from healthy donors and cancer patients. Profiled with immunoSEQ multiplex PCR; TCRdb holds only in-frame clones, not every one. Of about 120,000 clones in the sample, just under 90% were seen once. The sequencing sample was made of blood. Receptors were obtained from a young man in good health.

CDR3 protein: CASSLRGGGYNEQFF. The CDR3 DNA is TGTGCCAGCAGTTTAAGGGGCGGGGGCTACAATGAGCAGTTCTTC. The rearrangement joins TRBV27 to TRBJ2-1; 7 bases are a match to TRBD2. The CDR3 spans 15 residues. V shed 2 bases and J 3 bases; nucleotides not matched to a gene: 4. CDR1 is MNHEY, CDR2 SMNVEV, per germline (reference sequence).

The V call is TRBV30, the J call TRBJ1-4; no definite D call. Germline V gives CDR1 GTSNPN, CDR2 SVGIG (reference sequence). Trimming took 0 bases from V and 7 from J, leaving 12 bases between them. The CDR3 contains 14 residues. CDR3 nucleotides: TGTGCCTGGAGTGTTGGGCGGGTCGGTGAAAAACTGTTTTTT. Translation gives CAWSVGRVGEKLFF.

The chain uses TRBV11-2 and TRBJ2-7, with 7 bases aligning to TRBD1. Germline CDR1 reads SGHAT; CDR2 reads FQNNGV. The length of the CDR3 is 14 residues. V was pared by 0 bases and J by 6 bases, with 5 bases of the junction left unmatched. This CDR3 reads CASSLDRQGSEQYV. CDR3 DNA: TGTGCCAGCAGCTTAGATAGACAGGGTTCCGAGCAGTACGTC.

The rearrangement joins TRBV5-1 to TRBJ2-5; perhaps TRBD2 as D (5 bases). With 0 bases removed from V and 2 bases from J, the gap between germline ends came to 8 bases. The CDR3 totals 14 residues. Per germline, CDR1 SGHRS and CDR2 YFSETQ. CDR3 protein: CASSLGTSQETQYF. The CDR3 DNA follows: TGCGCCAGCAGCTTGGGGACTTCACAAGAGACCCAGTACTTC.

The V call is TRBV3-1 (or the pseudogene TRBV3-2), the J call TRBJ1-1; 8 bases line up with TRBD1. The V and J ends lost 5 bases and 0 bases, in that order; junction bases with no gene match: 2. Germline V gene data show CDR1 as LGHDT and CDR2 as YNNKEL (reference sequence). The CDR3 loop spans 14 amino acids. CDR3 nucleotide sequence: TGTGCCAGCAGCGGGACAGGTCTGAACACTGAAGCTTTCTTT. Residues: CASSGTGLNTEAFF.